This T cell receptor beta chain was recovered during a study of blood T cell repertoires in COVID-19. For the study at large: PBMCs, B-cell-depleted T cells, or T cells provided the cDNA or gDNA that made up the material.

Here immunoSEQ multiplex PCR was the method, and the copy in TCRdb shows in-frame clones only, minus some. The table records 100,000 to 150,000 clones, roughly 83% of them present only once. Trimming removed 4 bases from V and 4 bases from J; junction bases left unmatched: 7. Germline CDR1 and CDR2: SGHNT and YYREEE (reference sequence). The CDR3 sequence is 15 residues long. The sample taken for sequencing was peripheral blood. The TCR sequence derives from a human donor in a cohort sampled during active COVID-19. This chain joins TRBV5-4 and TRBJ2-5; TRBD1 aligns across 10 bases. CDR3 residues: CASSPPGTGVETQYF. Here the CDR3 DNA reads TGTGCCAGCAGCCCACCCGGGACAGGGGTAGAGACCCAGTACTTC.